This T cell receptor (beta chain) was retrieved from a study of OX40 agonist ivuxolimab in advanced cancers. This clone appeared a single time. The target antigen is unknown. The V and J ends lost 1 base and 2 bases respectively, with 11 bases between them. Per the germline V gene, CDR1 is SNHLY and CDR2 is FYNNEI. This CDR3 spans 15 amino acids. Study results and limitations: CD4+ and CD8+ T cells in blood underwent clonal expansion by week 6 at 0.1 to 3.0 mg/kg. CD8+ T cells showed, on average, more clonal expansion than CD4+ cells.

The protocol was immunoSEQ multiplex PCR, while the TCRdb copy is restricted to in-frame clones and leaves out a portion. Here the sample spans about 58,000 clones, approximately 78% being singletons. Sample: CD4+ or CD8+ T cells sorted from blood, taken in a trial of the OX40 agonist ivuxolimab. This receptor was obtained from an adult with an advanced solid tumor such as melanoma, head and neck, liver or kidney cancer. The chain recombines TRBV2 with TRBJ2-5; the D is unclear. CDR3 sequence (DNA): TGTGCCAGCAGTGAAGGGGGTACGGAACAAGAGACCCAGTACTTC. Residues: CASSEGGTEQETQYF.